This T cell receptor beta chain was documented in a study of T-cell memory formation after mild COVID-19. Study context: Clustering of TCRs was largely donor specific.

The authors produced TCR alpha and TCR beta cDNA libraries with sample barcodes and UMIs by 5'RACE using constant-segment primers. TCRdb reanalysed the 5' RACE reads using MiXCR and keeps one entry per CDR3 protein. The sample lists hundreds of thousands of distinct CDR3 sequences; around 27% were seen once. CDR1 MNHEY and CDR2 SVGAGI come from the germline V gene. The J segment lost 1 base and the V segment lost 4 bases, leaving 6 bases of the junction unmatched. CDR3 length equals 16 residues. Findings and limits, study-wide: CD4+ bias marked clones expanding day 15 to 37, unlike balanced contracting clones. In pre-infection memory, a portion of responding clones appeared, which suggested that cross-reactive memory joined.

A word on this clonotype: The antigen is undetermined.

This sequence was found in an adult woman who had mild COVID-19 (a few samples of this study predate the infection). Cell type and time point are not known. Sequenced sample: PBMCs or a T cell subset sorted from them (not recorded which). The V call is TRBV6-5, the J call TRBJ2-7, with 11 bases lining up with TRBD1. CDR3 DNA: TGTGCCAGCAGTTCTTTGGGACAGGGGGTTTCCTACGAGCAGTACTTC. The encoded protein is CASSSLGQGVSYEQYF.